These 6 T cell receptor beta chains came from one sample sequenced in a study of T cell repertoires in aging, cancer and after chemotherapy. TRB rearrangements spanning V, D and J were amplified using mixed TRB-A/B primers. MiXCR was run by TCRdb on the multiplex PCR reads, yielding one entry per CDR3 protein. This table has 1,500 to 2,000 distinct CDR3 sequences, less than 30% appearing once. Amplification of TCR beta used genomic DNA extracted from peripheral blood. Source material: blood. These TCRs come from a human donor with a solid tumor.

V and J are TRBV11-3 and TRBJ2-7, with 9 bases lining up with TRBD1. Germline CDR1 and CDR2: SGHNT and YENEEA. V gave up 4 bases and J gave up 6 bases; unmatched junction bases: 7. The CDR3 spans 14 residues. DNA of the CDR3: TGTGCCAGCAGCTCGAGGACAGGGGAAGGCGAGCAGTACTTC. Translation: CASSSRTGEGEQYF.

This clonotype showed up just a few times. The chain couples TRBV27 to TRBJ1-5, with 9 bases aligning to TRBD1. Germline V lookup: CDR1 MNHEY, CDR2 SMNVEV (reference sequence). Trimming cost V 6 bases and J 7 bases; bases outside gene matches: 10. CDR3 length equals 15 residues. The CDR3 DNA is TGTGCCAGCAGACCCGGACAGGGGTTCGGCCAGCCCCAGCATTTT. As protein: CASRPGQGFGQPQHF.

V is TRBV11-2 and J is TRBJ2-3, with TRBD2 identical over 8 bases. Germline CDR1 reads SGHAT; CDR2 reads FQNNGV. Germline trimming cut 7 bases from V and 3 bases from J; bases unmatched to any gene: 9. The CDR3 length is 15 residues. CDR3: CASTPGGGITDTQYF. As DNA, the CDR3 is TGTGCCAGCACCCCCGGCGGGGGGATTACAGATACGCAGTATTTT. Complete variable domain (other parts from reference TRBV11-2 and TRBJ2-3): EAGVAQSPRYKIIEKRQSVAFWCNPISGHATLYWYQQILGQGPKLLIQFQNNGVVDDSQLPKDRFSAERLKGVDSTLKIQPAKLEDSAVYLCASTPGGGITDTQYFGPGTRLTVL.

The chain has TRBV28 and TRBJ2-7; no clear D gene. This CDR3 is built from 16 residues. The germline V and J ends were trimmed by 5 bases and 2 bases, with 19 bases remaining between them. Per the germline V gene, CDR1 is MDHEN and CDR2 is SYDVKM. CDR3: CASSLGPQRQAYEQYF. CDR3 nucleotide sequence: TGTGCCAGCAGTCTCGGCCCTCAAAGGCAGGCCTACGAGCAGTACTTC.

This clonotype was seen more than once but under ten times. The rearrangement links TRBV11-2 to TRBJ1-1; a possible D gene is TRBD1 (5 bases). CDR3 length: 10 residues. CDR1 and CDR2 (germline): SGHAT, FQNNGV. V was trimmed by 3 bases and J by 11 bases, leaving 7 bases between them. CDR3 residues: CASSFREAFF. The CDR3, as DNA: TGTGCCAGCAGCTTCAGGGAGGCTTTCTTT.

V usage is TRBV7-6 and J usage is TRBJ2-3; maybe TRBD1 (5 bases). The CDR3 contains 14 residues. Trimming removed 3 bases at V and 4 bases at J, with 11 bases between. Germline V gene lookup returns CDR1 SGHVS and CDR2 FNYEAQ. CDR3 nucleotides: TGTGCCAGCAGCTTTGGGGCCACTGCAGATACGCAGTATTTT. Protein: CASSFGATADTQYF.